The rows below give T cell receptor beta chains drawn from one sample of a study of T cell responses to AZD1222 COVID-19 vaccine. This table comes from immunoSEQ multiplex PCR, and its TCRdb copy is limited to in-frame clones, with some not included. In the table there are 150,000 or so clones, roughly 90% of which are singletons. This sample comprised peripheral blood, obtained on day 0 of MenACWY control vaccination. The receptor source for this set is an adult in good health. Both conserved end residues are trimmed from each CDR3.

TRBJ2-1	TRBV29-1	SAAQGTSYNEQF
TRBJ2-1	TRBV4-1	ASSQDGAATYNEQF
TRBJ1-1	TRBV7-9	ASSYEARRSEAF
TRBJ2-1	TRBV27	ASSLPLLAGGPNEQF
TRBJ1-6	TRBV18	ASSPSGDNSPLH
TRBJ2-7	TRBV5-1	ASSLPNSYEQY
TRBJ1-6	TRBV7-5	VRSPDPGYNSPLH
TRBJ1-4	TRBV27	ASSFTRGYNEKLF
TRBJ1-1	TRBV2	ASRSGGRGTEAF
TRBJ1-6	TRBV14	ASSQAQGINSPLH
TRBJ2-5	TRBV5-4	ASSIYLPWANQETQY
TRBJ1-4	TRBV19	ASSIGGAFEKLF
TRBJ2-7	TRBV30	AWRSGRSYEQY
TRBJ2-3	TRBV6-1	ASSDPLRTDTQY
TRBJ1-3	TRBV9	ASSEGQGGSGNTIY
TRBJ2-7	TRBV4-3	ASSQDGGARYEQY
TRBJ2-2	TRBV15	ATSRESRATGELF
TRBJ1-1	TRBV29-1	SAAPPVQGTEAF
TRBJ1-6	TRBV4-1	ASSPFDAGLH
TRBJ2-7	TRBV9	ASSVGTATYEQY
TRBJ1-5	TRBV2	ASSEMGQPNQPQH
TRBJ1-2	TRBV11-2	ASSAETFRFGGYT
TRBJ1-6	TRBV7-9	ASSLLQAQGISPLH
TRBJ1-3	TRBV18	ASSPSAQGSGNTIY
TRBJ2-7	TRBV15	ATSLSTSSYEQY
TRBJ1-6	TRBV11-3	ASSSGTGDNSPLH
TRBJ2-6	TRBV15	ATSTGNSVAGANVLT
TRBJ2-1	TRBV3-1/TRBV3-2	ASSPTGGEYNEQF
TRBJ1-2	TRBV4-1	ASSQPGQGYGYT
TRBJ2-5	TRBV4-2	ASSRGLAGLKETQY
TRBJ1-3	TRBV29-1	SVLQGPGNTIY
TRBJ1-1	TRBV6-5	ASSYHQGVGTEAF
TRBJ1-2	TRBV9	ASSKDIDAYT
TRBJ2-7	TRBV5-6	ASSRGGKTYEQY
TRBJ2-1	TRBV11-2	ASSLDRNKGNEQF
TRBJ1-3	TRBV18	ASSPTGGSSGNTIY
TRBJ2-1	TRBV6-2/TRBV6-3	ASSNRGRAYNEQF
TRBJ2-2	TRBV7-2	ASSLVYFPGELF
TRBJ2-3	TRBV9	ASSVTILAGNTDTQY
TRBJ1-2	TRBV7-2	ASSLAELRQGRTYT
TRBJ2-5	TRBV6-4	ASSSSGGASETQY
TRBJ2-6	TRBV7-9	ASSFPWDGASSGANVLT
TRBJ2-5	TRBV5-1	ASSLGSGGPEETQY
TRBJ2-7	TRBV29-1	SVDAASGQGSEQY
TRBJ1-2	TRBV5-4	ASTFGGEFRGGYT
TRBJ2-1	TRBV10-3	AISDNKGGYNEQF
TRBJ1-1	TRBV28	ASSLSSGPHTEAF
TRBJ2-1	TRBV19	ASSIVPKGPGFRYNEQF
TRBJ1-3	TRBV6-5	ASSVGRGNTIY
TRBJ2-4	TRBV6-1	ASSDGTVAKNIQY